These 11 T cell receptor beta chains were sequenced from one sample in a study of blood T cell repertoires in COVID-19. Here immunoSEQ multiplex PCR was the method, and the copy in TCRdb shows in-frame clones only, minus some. The table records 200,000 or so clones, under 85% of them present only once. Sequenced: PBMCs or T cells enriched from blood (not recorded which). All receptors come from a man in his sixties who had recovered from COVID-19.

The chain links TRBV25-1 to TRBJ2-2, with 7 bases lining up with TRBD1. V shed 5 bases and J 6 bases; nucleotides not matched to a gene: 6. Germline values: CDR1 MGHDK, CDR2 SYGVNS. The CDR3 totals 14 residues. This CDR3 reads CASSNQQGSGELFF. CDR3 nucleotides: TGTGCCAGCAGTAACCAACAGGGGTCCGGGGAGCTGTTTTTT.

The V gene is TRBV6-1, the J gene TRBJ2-3, with D perhaps TRBD1 (5 bases). Germline CDR1 MNHNS, CDR2 SASEGT. Deletions cut 3 bases from V and 5 bases from J, with 9 bases between. The CDR3 covers 13 residues. CDR3 nucleotide sequence: TGTGCCAGCAGTGATCGCAGGGTAGATACGCAGTATTTT. Encoded protein: CASSDRRVDTQYF.

The V call is TRBV4-3, the J call TRBJ1-1; TRBD1 matches 11 bases. The germline gives CDR1 LGHNA, CDR2 YSLEER. The CDR3 consists of 15 residues. The trim removed 0 bases at V and 4 bases at J, leaving 1 base unmatched. This CDR3 reads CASSQDGTGGTEAFF. The CDR3 DNA reads as TGCGCCAGCAGCCAAGATGGGACAGGGGGCACTGAAGCTTTCTTT.

This rearrangement joins TRBV19 to TRBJ2-7; D ambiguous. Germline V gene lookup returns CDR1 LNHDA and CDR2 SQIVND (reference sequence). The CDR3 is made up of 13 amino acids. Between the trimmed V and J ends, which lost 2 bases and 2 bases, there was a span of 7 bases. This CDR3 is CASSIQVAYEQYF. As DNA, the CDR3 is TGTGCCAGTAGTATACAGGTCGCCTACGAGCAGTACTTC. Based on the CDR3 plus reference TRBV19 and TRBJ2-7, the full variable domain is DGGITQSPKYLFRKEGQNVTLSCEQNLNHDAMYWYRQDPGQGLRLIYYSQIVNDFQKGDIAEGYSVSREKKESFPLTVTSAQKNPTAFYLCASSIQVAYEQYFGPGTRLTVT.

The chain links TRBV5-1 to TRBJ1-2, with D possibly matching TRBD1 (6 bases). Germline V CDR1 and CDR2: SGHRS, YFSETQ. This CDR3 comprises 13 residues. V gave up 2 bases and J gave up 8 bases, with 13 bases separating them. The CDR3 DNA is TGCGCCAGCAGCTTCACAGGGCCTGGGGGCTACACCTTC. Its protein product is CASSFTGPGGYTF.

V and J are TRBV19 and TRBJ1-2, with unresolved D. Trimming removed 3 bases from V and 4 bases from J, with 15 bases in between. This CDR3 has 15 residues. CDR1 and CDR2 from the germline V gene are LNHDA and SQIVND (reference sequence). CDR3 residues: CASSIGRAPAYGYTF. The CDR3, as DNA: TGTGCCAGTAGTATTGGGCGGGCACCGGCCTATGGCTACACCTTC.

The rearrangement uses TRBV30 and TRBJ1-2; unclear D gene. In germline, CDR1 is GTSNPN, CDR2 SVGIG (reference sequence). V lost 2 bases and J 2 bases, leaving 12 bases between the germline ends. The CDR3 consists of 14 residues. The CDR3 DNA reads as TGTGCCTGGAGTCCCCAGACACCCAACTATGGCTACACCTTC. Encoded protein: CAWSPQTPNYGYTF.

V and J are TRBV5-4 and TRBJ1-2; 10 bases align to TRBD1. CDR1 is SGHNT and CDR2 is YYREEE in the germline V gene (reference sequence). V shed 6 bases and J 7 bases; nucleotides not matched to a gene: 12. The CDR3 runs 15 residues. CDR3 nucleotide sequence: TGTGCCAGCACCCACAACGTGGGACAGGGGTTTGGCTACACCTTC. It yields the protein CASTHNVGQGFGYTF. The full variable domain, rest sourced from reference TRBV5-4 and TRBJ1-2, is ETGVTQSPTHLIKTRGQQVTLRCSSQSGHNTVSWYQQALGQGPQFIFQYYREEENGRGNFPPRFSGLQFPNYSSELNVNALELDDSALYLCASTHNVGQGFGYTFGSGTRLTVV.

The chain uses TRBV5-1 and TRBJ2-3, with TRBD1 identical over 8 bases. Germline-derived CDR1 and CDR2 are SGHRS and YFSETQ. The length of the CDR3 is 17 residues. Unmatched junction bases numbered 11, after V lost 0 bases and J lost 5 bases. The CDR3 DNA reads TGCGCCAGCAGCTTGGGCCCCGGACAGGGAGAAAGAGATACGCAGTATTTT. It specifies CASSLGPGQGERDTQYF.

The V and J genes are TRBV7-2 and TRBJ1-1, with a weak D call TRBD1 (5 bases). Germline CDR1 reads SGHTA; CDR2 reads FQGNSA. V lost 3 bases to trimming and J lost 1 base, with 9 bases between them. There are 14 residues in the CDR3. The CDR3 DNA sequence: TGTGCCAGCAGCTTCTGGGGCCAGAACACTGAAGCTTTCTTT. It codes for CASSFWGQNTEAFF.

The rearrangement uses TRBV10-3 and TRBJ2-3; 11 bases map to TRBD2. Germline V lookup: CDR1 ENHRY, CDR2 SYGVKD. V shed 9 bases, J shed 2 bases, and the junction held 10 bases outside the gene matches. CDR3 length: 16 amino acids. The CDR3, as DNA: TGTGCCATAAGTCGCGGGACTAGCGGCCTCACAGATACGCAGTATTTT. Translated: CAISRGTSGLTDTQYF.